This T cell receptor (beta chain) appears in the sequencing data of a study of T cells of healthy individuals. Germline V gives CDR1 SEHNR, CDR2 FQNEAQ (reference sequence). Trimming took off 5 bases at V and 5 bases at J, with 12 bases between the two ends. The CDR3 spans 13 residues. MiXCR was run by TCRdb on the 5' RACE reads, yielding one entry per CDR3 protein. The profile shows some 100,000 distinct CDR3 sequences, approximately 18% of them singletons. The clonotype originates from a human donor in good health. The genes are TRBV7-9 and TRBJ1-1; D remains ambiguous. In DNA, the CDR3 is TGTGCCAGCAGCCAAATCCGGGGAACTGAAGCTTTCTTT. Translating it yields CASSQIRGTEAFF.